This TCR beta chain was sequenced during a study of CD8 T cells in ankylosing spondylitis (dated by TCRdb to 2015 to 2018). Some background on the complete study: The study profiled T cell receptor beta repertoires in healthy donors and ankylosing spondylitis patients to find disease-linked TCR variants. The whole study cohort included some 100 healthy donors and 25 ankylosing spondylitis patients. Samples of peripheral blood were taken, and for ankylosing spondylitis patients, synovial fluid was collected as well.

General study outcomes and caveats: Blood from ankylosing spondylitis patients appeared to be characterized by a TCR beta motif made up of about 8 highly homologous amino acid variants. Some TCR beta motif variants had previously been reported in synovial fluid and blood of reactive arthritis patients, which suggested common disease-initiation mechanisms. The disease-linked clones were reported to be significantly enriched in matched synovial fluid samples from ankylosing spondylitis patients. The disease-linked clones showed a CD8+ phenotype and occurred at relatively low frequencies in peripheral blood.

The reads were generated on an Illumina HiSeq 2500. Quantitative 5'-RACE with molecular barcodes was used to prepare TCR beta libraries. In the authors' own workflow: Disease-linked TCR variants were identified with a new computational method built on a probabilistic model of VDJ rearrangement. The public reads were run again by TCRdb, first through fastp at Q25 and then through MiXCR, and only productive beta chains were kept. Identical CDR3 proteins give one entry, which carries the most common genes and DNA. These V and J calls originate from TCRdb's pipeline instead of the authors' own analysis. The sample table contains roughly 180,000 distinct CDR3 sequences; only one count was recorded for around 13% of them. The ten biggest clones cover 15% to 20% of the sample. Sequences MNHEY (CDR1) and SMNVEV (CDR2) are obtained from the germline V gene (reference sequence). The CDR3 runs 14 residues from the cysteine to the phenylalanine. Only the CDR3 region is kept as DNA, spanning 42 bases read in frame from base 1.

This clonotype appeared many times. Its antigen is still unknown. One end of the junction fails to match germline, which may point to a read error. This sequence originates from a male donor with ankylosing spondylitis or in good health (not recorded which). The chain uses TRBV27 and TRBJ2-7, with 9 central nucleotides matching TRBD1. Sequences were obtained from blood, either unsorted or a sorted T cell fraction (not recorded which). The nucleotide sequence reads TGCGCCAGCAGCCCGGGACAGGGAATCTACGAGCAGTACTTC. It specifies CASSPGQGIYEQYF.